The next 30 T cell receptor beta chains were all read from a single sample in a study of Ad26.COV2.S vaccination and SARS-CoV-2 variants. The protocol was immunoSEQ multiplex PCR, while the TCRdb copy is restricted to in-frame clones and leaves out a portion. This repertoire shows some 640,000 clones, more than 80% found once; its top ten account for around 1.5%. Described treatment: around 19 received Ad26.COV2.S at low or high dose, single or two shots; about 5 received placebo; per-sample allocation not given. Sampling occurred on day 63 after the first vaccine or placebo injection. Sequences were derived from peripheral blood, sampled in a trial of Ad26.COV2.S vaccine versus placebo. All receptors come from a person aged 18-60 years who received the Ad26.COV2.S COVID-19 vaccine or a placebo.

This clone was detected once. The chain couples TRBV7-2 to TRBJ2-2; unclear D gene. CDR1 is SGHTA, CDR2 FQGNSA, per germline. This CDR3 contains 17 residues. V was trimmed by 5 bases and J by 0 bases, leaving 16 bases between them. CDR3 loop: CASSPLRQIANTGELFF. CDR3 sequence (DNA): TGTGCCAGCAGCCCCCTCCGGCAAATCGCGAACACCGGGGAGCTGTTTTTT.

This chain joins TRBV7-2 and TRBJ2-1; 8 bases match TRBD1. Germline CDR1 reads SGHTA; CDR2 reads FQGNSA. The length of the CDR3 is 15 residues. V lost 5 bases, J lost 6 bases, and 9 bases stayed unmatched. Written as DNA, the CDR3 is TGTGCCAGCAGCCACCGGGACAGGCGCTCCAATGAGCAGTTCTTC. This gives the protein CASSHRDRRSNEQFF.

The V call is TRBV6-5, the J call TRBJ1-3; D is possibly TRBD1 (5 bases). This CDR3 comprises 15 residues. V was shortened by 8 bases and J by 0 bases, with 14 bases between the two germline ends. Germline CDR1 MNHEY, CDR2 SVGAGI. The CDR3 spells CASQISGHSGNTIYF. The CDR3 bases are TGTGCCAGCCAGATTTCAGGGCACTCTGGAAACACCATATATTTT.

The chain employs TRBV11-2 and TRBJ1-3; 7 bases map to TRBD1. CDR1 and CDR2 from the germline V gene are SGHAT and FQNNGV. This CDR3 is 16 amino acids long. After removal of 4 bases from V and 0 bases from J, the junction contained 6 bases not matched to a gene. The CDR3 bases are TGTGCCAGCAGCTGGGACAGCGTACCCTCTGGAAACACCATATATTTT. This encodes CASSWDSVPSGNTIYF.

This clone was detected only a few times. The chain recombines TRBV10-3 with TRBJ2-7; a possible D gene is TRBD1 (6 bases). Germline lookup yields CDR1 ENHRY and CDR2 SYGVKD. The CDR3 is 12 residues long. Trimming left V 11 bases short and J 3 bases short, with 14 bases between. The CDR3 reads CAAQGEDYEQYF. The CDR3 DNA sequence: TGTGCCGCACAGGGTGAGGACTACGAGCAGTACTTC.

The chain combines TRBV18 with TRBJ1-2; 7 bases line up with TRBD1. V trimming: 3 bases; J trimming: 6 bases; junction bases outside the gene matches: 7. The V gene's germline CDR1 is KGHSH and CDR2 LQKENI. The CDR3 length is 14 residues. The CDR3 nucleotides are TGTGCCAGCTCACCGGACAGGAGAGGCGATGGCTACACCTTC. Its protein is CASSPDRRGDGYTF.

This chain links TRBV18 with TRBJ1-2, with D maybe TRBD1 (5 bases). Between the trimmed V and J ends, which lost 1 base and 8 bases, there was a span of 20 bases. The length of the CDR3 is 16 residues. CDR1 is KGHSH and CDR2 is LQKENI in the germline V gene. The CDR3 region is CASSPRSGRTLKGYTF. CDR3 sequence (DNA): TGTGCCAGCTCACCACGCTCAGGGAGGACTTTGAAAGGCTACACCTTC.

V usage is TRBV6-6 and J usage is TRBJ2-7; D remains unclear. CDR1 MNHNY and CDR2 SVGAGI come from the germline V gene (reference sequence). The CDR3 is 16 amino acids. V gave up 0 bases and J gave up 0 bases, with 12 bases separating them. CDR3 protein: CASSYSPQLSSYEQYF. CDR3 in DNA: TGTGCCAGCAGTTACTCCCCACAGCTTAGCTCCTACGAGCAGTACTTC.

The V gene is TRBV4-2, the J gene TRBJ1-5; a possible D gene is TRBD1 (6 bases). CDR3 length: 14 residues. Germline V CDR1 and CDR2: LGHNA, YNFKEQ. V was trimmed by 0 bases and J by 7 bases, leaving 10 bases between them. The CDR3, as DNA: TGTGCCAGCAGCCAAGAGCAGGGGAGGCAGCCCCAGCATTTT. Amino acids: CASSQEQGRQPQHF.

The genes are TRBV10-3 and TRBJ1-5; D remains unclear. V was trimmed by 6 bases and J by 2 bases, leaving 11 bases between them. There are 14 residues in the CDR3. The germline V gene has CDR1 ENHRY and CDR2 SYGVKD. Here the CDR3 DNA reads TGTGCCATCAGCTCCGGGGATGGCAATCAGCCCCAGCATTTT. Protein sequence: CAISSGDGNQPQHF.

The J gene is TRBJ2-3, the V gene TRBV6-5, with 10 bases that match TRBD1. Trimming removed 3 bases from V and 3 bases from J; junction bases left unmatched: 6. This CDR3 comprises 16 residues. Germline V gene lookup returns CDR1 MNHEY and CDR2 SVGAGI. The CDR3 reads CASSYRGGQGTDTQYF. CDR3 bases: TGTGCCAGCAGTTATCGGGGGGGACAGGGGACAGATACGCAGTATTTT.

This chain joins TRBV5-6 and TRBJ2-7, with D perhaps matching TRBD2 (5 bases). The CDR3 totals 15 residues. The germline V gene has CDR1 SGHDT and CDR2 YYEEEE. Trimming pared 3 bases from V and 1 base from J, leaving 14 bases between. CDR3 nucleotides: TGTGCCAGCAGCTCTGGAGGTTACGGATCCTACGAGCAGTACTTC. Translated: CASSSGGYGSYEQYF.

The chain is built from TRBV23-1 and TRBJ1-6, with TRBD1 matching over 9 bases. TRBV23-1 is treated as an ORF (open reading frame) with a function not yet certain. The V and J ends lost 2 bases and 10 bases, in that order; junction bases with no gene match: 12. There are 17 residues in the CDR3. Here the CDR3 reads CASSQRGQGMPGSPLHF. Written as DNA, the CDR3 is TGCGCCAGCAGTCAAAGGGGACAGGGAATGCCAGGGTCACCCCTCCACTTT.

This clone was recorded only once. The chain employs TRBV5-1 and TRBJ1-1; D is unclear. The germline V gene has CDR1 SGHRS and CDR2 YFSETQ. This CDR3 is 15 amino acids long. Trimming shortened V by 0 bases and J by 0 bases, and 9 bases separated the two germline ends. The CDR3 DNA follows: TGCGCCAGCAGCTTGGTAGCAGGACTGAACACTGAAGCTTTCTTT. As protein: CASSLVAGLNTEAFF.

Concerning this clone itself: Other DNA sequences in this specimen translate into the identical CDR3. The genes are TRBV6-2 or TRBV6-3 and TRBJ1-2; 8 nucleotides match TRBD1. CDR1 and CDR2 from the germline V gene are MNHEY and SVGEGT. J lost 2 bases, V lost 5 bases, and 1 base had no gene match. There are 13 residues in the CDR3. The CDR3 sequence is CASSRTGNYGYTF. CDR3 DNA: TGTGCCAGCAGTAGGACAGGGAACTATGGCTACACCTTC.

CDR3 in DNA: TGTGCCAGCAGCGAGACAGACTCCTACGAGCAGTACTTC. It yields the protein CASSETDSYEQYF. V usage is TRBV9 and J usage is TRBJ2-7, with D tentatively TRBD1 (5 bases). CDR3 length: 13 residues. CDR1 is SGDLS and CDR2 is YYNGEE in the germline V gene. V gave up 3 bases and J gave up 0 bases, with 7 bases separating them.

The rearrangement uses TRBV15 and TRBJ2-5; D call uncertain. Trimming took off 0 bases at V and 2 bases at J, with 7 bases between the two ends. CDR3 length: 14 amino acids. In germline, CDR1 is LNHNV, CDR2 YYDKDF (reference sequence). The CDR3 nucleotides read TGTGCCACCAGCAGAGATCTCAGTCAAGAGACCCAGTACTTC. Encoded protein: CATSRDLSQETQYF.

J is TRBJ1-1 and V is TRBV12-3 or TRBV12-4; unclear D gene. The CDR3 is 13 amino acids. Trimming cost V 2 bases and J 0 bases, with 4 bases left between them. For the CDR3, the DNA is TGTGCCAGCAGTTTATTGCTGAACACTGAAGCTTTCTTT. Translated, it gives CASSLLLNTEAFF.

The rearrangement links TRBV20-1 to TRBJ2-5; D is ambiguous. The CDR3 has 11 amino acids. Germline CDR1 is DFQATT and CDR2 is SNEGSKA (reference sequence). Trimming pared 5 bases from V and 3 bases from J, leaving 7 bases between. CDR3 sequence: CSALREETQYF. Here the CDR3 DNA reads TGCAGTGCTTTGAGAGAAGAGACCCAGTACTTC.

The genes are TRBV6-5 and TRBJ2-1; D remains unclear. Germline V CDR1 and CDR2: MNHEY, SVGAGI. This CDR3 region has 11 residues. V lost 7 bases and J 6 bases, leaving 7 bases between the germline ends. Written as DNA, the CDR3 is TGTGCCAGCATCTATGGCAATGAGCAGTTCTTC. It yields the protein CASIYGNEQFF.

The CDR3: CASTSDRGRRGEQYF. Here the CDR3 DNA reads TGTGCCAGTACCTCAGACAGGGGGCGGCGAGGCGAGCAGTACTTC. The chain uses TRBV19 and TRBJ2-7; 10 nucleotides match TRBD1. The CDR3 has 15 residues. Germline V gene lookup returns CDR1 LNHDA and CDR2 SQIVND (reference sequence). After removal of 7 bases from V and 6 bases from J, the junction contained 12 bases not matched to a gene.

This clone occurred once. CDR3 coding DNA: TGTGCCAGCAGGACTAGCGGGGGAAGGACAGATACGCAGTATTTT. Translation gives CASRTSGGRTDTQYF. The chain combines TRBV2 with TRBJ2-3, with 12 bases aligning to TRBD2. The V gene end was trimmed by 6 bases and the J gene end by 3 bases; junction bases not matched to a gene: 4. Germline V lookup: CDR1 SNHLY, CDR2 FYNNEI. The CDR3 consists of 15 residues.

The chain couples TRBV11-3 to TRBJ2-5; 7 bases fit TRBD2. Germline-derived CDR1 and CDR2 are SGHNT and YENEEA. J gave up 6 bases and V 8 bases, and 9 bases lay outside the gene matches. The CDR3 covers 13 residues. CDR3 residues: CASSMGLIQTQYF. CDR3 sequence (DNA): TGTGCCAGCTCCATGGGACTAATCCAGACCCAGTACTTC. Variable domain in full (rest from reference TRBV11-3 and TRBJ2-5): EAGVVQSPRYKIIEKKQPVAFWCNPISGHNTLYWYLQNLGQGPELLIRYENEEAVDDSQLPKDRFSAERLKGVDSTLKIQPAELGDSAVYLCASSMGLIQTQYFGPGTRLLVL.

The chain links TRBV15 to TRBJ1-2; weak D call: TRBD1 (5 bases). The CDR3 spans 16 residues. The germline gives CDR1 LNHNV, CDR2 YYDKDF (reference sequence). Trimming removed 0 bases from V and 6 bases from J, with 17 bases in between. This chain's CDR3 is CATSRDGQGNTHGYTF. For the CDR3, the DNA is TGTGCCACCAGCAGAGATGGGCAGGGTAATACCCATGGCTACACCTTC.

The CDR3 reads CASSEFFSLAGVSGELFF. DNA of the CDR3: TGTGCCAGCAGTGAATTTTTTAGTCTAGCGGGAGTATCTGGGGAGCTGTTTTTT. The chain couples TRBV25-1 to TRBJ2-2; the match to TRBD2 covers 10 bases. The germline V gene encodes CDR1 MGHDK and CDR2 SYGVNS. Trimming cost V 1 base and J 8 bases; bases outside gene matches: 13. CDR3 length: 18 residues.

As to this clone: The sample carries other DNA sequences with the same CDR3. The chain recombines TRBV19 with TRBJ1-2, with 8 bases aligning to TRBD1. Germline V lookup: CDR1 LNHDA, CDR2 SQIVND (reference sequence). Unmatched junction bases numbered 0, after V lost 1 base and J lost 5 bases. The CDR3 loop spans 13 amino acids. CDR3 nucleotides: TGTGCCAGTAGTATAGGACAGGGGTATGGCTACACCTTC. Encoded protein: CASSIGQGYGYTF.

The chain uses TRBV5-6 and TRBJ2-3; the D gene is possibly TRBD2 (6 bases). V lost 7 bases to trimming and J lost 4 bases, with 16 bases between them. Germline V CDR1 and CDR2: SGHDT, YYEEEE. The CDR3 has 14 amino acids. The chain's CDR3 is CASFIGTLADTQYF. CDR3 nucleotide sequence: TGTGCCAGCTTTATTGGGACTCTGGCAGATACGCAGTATTTT.

This clone came up once. The rearrangement links TRBV30 to TRBJ2-7, with TRBD2 matching over 9 bases. The V segment lost 2 bases and the J segment 0 bases; nucleotides outside the gene matches: 11. This CDR3 spans 17 amino acids. Germline CDR1 is GTSNPN and CDR2 is SVGIG (reference sequence). The CDR3 reads CAWSSPPKRGDSYEQYF. The DNA of the CDR3 is TGTGCCTGGAGTTCCCCCCCGAAGCGGGGGGACTCCTACGAGCAGTACTTC.

V gene TRBV2 combines with J gene TRBJ1-4, with D tentatively TRBD1 (5 bases). The V gene's germline CDR1 is SNHLY and CDR2 FYNNEI. This CDR3 is 14 amino acids long. The V and J ends lost 5 bases and 7 bases respectively, with 14 bases between them. In DNA, the CDR3 is TGTGCCAGCAGTATAGGGGTGTTGGGTGAAAAACTGTTTTTT. Translation: CASSIGVLGEKLFF.

This clone has a handful of counts. The genes are TRBV6-6 and TRBJ2-7; TRBD1 might be the D (5 bases). In germline, CDR1 is MNHNY, CDR2 SVGAGI (reference sequence). The CDR3 runs 13 residues. Trimming took off 5 bases at V and 3 bases at J, with 11 bases between the two ends. The CDR3 nucleotides are TGTGCCAGCAGTGACAGAGCCCGCTACGAGCAGTACTTC. Translating gives CASSDRARYEQYF.